Detailed here is one T cell receptor beta chain. Its antigen is not yet known. Base qualities are missing; no much larger clone stands one base away. The sample comes from a study of T cell responses to AZD1222 COVID-19 vaccine (dated by TCRdb to the early 2020s). Background on the whole study: A total of approximately 240 trial participants underwent TCR sequencing, of whom about 210 had received two doses of AZD1222 and roughly 26 had received two doses of the MenACWY control vaccine. Trial participants were enrolled by age into 18-55, 56-69 and 70-plus year subgroups, with roughly 160, 29 and 62 TCR-sequenced participants respectively. Points the paper makes about the study in general: Spike-specific TCR breadth and depth rose significantly after two AZD1222 doses compared with day 0 and with MenACWY recipients. Nearly half of unique spike-specific TCRs reportedly recognized epitopes outside regions mutated in the B.1.351 and B.1.1.7 variants. Conclusions about previously exposed vaccinees were limited because only a handful of AZD1222 recipients were SARS-CoV-2 seropositive at baseline. In the small 56-69-year group, the increase in depth fell short of significance, most likely because of low power. CD4 TCRs associated with the vaccine covered the entire spike protein, and the dominant responses were in regions 160-218 and 743-854. Because no samples from the day 14 peak response were available, repertoires could be characterized only after the peak T cell response. Most participants were white British and females outnumbered males, and the authors suggested that clonal diversity may have been underestimated.

The CDR3 regions of human TCRbeta chains were analyzed by immunosequencing. In the paper's pipeline: TCRs in the repertoires were matched against a reference library of SARS-CoV-2-specific TCRs that had been generated with the MIRA antigen-specificity platform. Breadth was defined as the fraction of unique TCRs that were SARS-CoV-2-associated. Depth was defined as the fraction of total T cells that were SARS-CoV-2-associated. Using the MIRA data, each spike-specific TCR was mapped to the spike region that the TCR reacts to and placed in a CD4 or CD8 class. Log10-transformed breadth and depth values were compared by one-way ANOVA with Sidak's multiple comparisons tests. This is the immuneACCESS table as TCRdb keeps it, with only in-frame sequences that have V and J called. A part of the clones is gone; compared with another copy, unresolved V genes explain less than half, and the rest is unexplained. V, J and clone size are taken as reported in that table, and D and trimming were inferred from the DNA itself. Here the sample has 150,000 to 200,000 clones; around 94% occur a single time. Clones ranked in the top ten supply about 3.5% of the sample.

Between the V and J ends, shortened by 5 bases and 0 bases respectively, the junction contains 14 bases. The CDR3 holds 17 amino acids from the cysteine to the phenylalanine. Only CDR3 DNA remains: 51 bases, in frame from the first base. CDR1 and CDR2 (KGHSH, LQKENI) derive from the germline V gene. The label giving this sample's time point can be read as: about 28 days (+/-7) after the second vaccine dose. The treatment or condition label for this specimen denotes: meningococcal conjugate vaccine given as trial control. Samples from vaccinated people were obtained from the UK trials COV001 and COV002, which included a single-blind randomized controlled phase 2/3 trial of AZD1222 (ChAdOx1 nCoV-19) in healthy adults. Trial participant PBMC samples were collected at day 0 and day 28 after the second dose for TCRbeta chain sequencing.

The chain employs TRBV18 and TRBJ2-6; matching of 5 bases hints at TRBD1 as the D gene. This receptor was identified in an adult who received the MenACWY meningococcal vaccine as a control. This sample comprised peripheral blood, obtained 28 days after the second dose of the MenACWY control vaccine. The CDR3 region: CASSGAGSLSGANVLTF. The nucleotide sequence reads TGTGCCAGCTCAGGGGCAGGAAGCCTCTCTGGGGCCAACGTCCTGACTTTC.